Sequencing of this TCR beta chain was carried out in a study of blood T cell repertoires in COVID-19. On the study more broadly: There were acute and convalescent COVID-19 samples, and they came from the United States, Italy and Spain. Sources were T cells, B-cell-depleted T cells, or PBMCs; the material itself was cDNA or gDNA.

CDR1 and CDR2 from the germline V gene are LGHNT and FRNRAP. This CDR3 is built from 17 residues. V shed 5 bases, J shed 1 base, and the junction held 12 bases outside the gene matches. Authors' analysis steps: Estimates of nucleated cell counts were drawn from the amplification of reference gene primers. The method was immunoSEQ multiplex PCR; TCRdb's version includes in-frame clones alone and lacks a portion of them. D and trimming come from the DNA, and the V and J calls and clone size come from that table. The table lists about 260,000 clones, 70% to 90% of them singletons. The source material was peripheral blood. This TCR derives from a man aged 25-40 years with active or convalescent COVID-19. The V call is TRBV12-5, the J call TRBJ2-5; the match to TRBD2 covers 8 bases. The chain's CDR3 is CASGPPTGGGPQETQYF. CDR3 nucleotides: TGTGCTAGTGGTCCGCCTACGGGCGGGGGGCCCCAAGAGACCCAGTACTTC.